The 9 T cell receptor beta chains reported below all come from one sample, sequenced in a study of tumor-infiltrating lymphocytes in primary liver carcinoma. From approximately 490 ng total RNA, TCR beta cDNA was generated with a primer in the constant region. Libraries of TCR beta came from three nested multiplex PCR rounds with slightly modified ARM-PCR. Primers for the first two PCR rounds were TRBV1-TRBV30 forward primers and a C-beta reverse primer (around 10 cycles per round). TCRdb reprocessed the multiplex PCR reads with MiXCR, giving one entry per CDR3 protein. The table records approximately 300,000 distinct CDR3 sequences, 50% to 70% of them present only once. Germline DNA was also extracted, with blood RNA taken from unsorted whole blood. The specimen sequenced was peripheral blood. All receptors come from a man aged 35-49 years with primary liver carcinoma and hepatitis B virus infection.

In regard to this clonotype: A much larger clone sits a single nucleotide away, making a read error possible. The J gene is TRBJ2-7, the V gene TRBV6-2 or TRBV6-3; possible D gene TRBD2, 5 bases. Germline loops: CDR1 MNHEY, CDR2 SVGEGT. V was shortened by 7 bases and J by 2 bases, with 18 bases between the two germline ends. There are 15 residues in the CDR3. CDR3 nucleotides: TGTGCCAGCAATCAACCGGGATTTACAACCTACGAGCAGTACTTC. It specifies CASNQPGFTTYEQYF.

The rearrangement joins TRBV5-4 to TRBJ2-6; D call uncertain. Germline V CDR1 and CDR2: SGHNT, YYREEE (reference sequence). The V end was cut by 7 bases, the J end by 2 bases, with 10 bases between. This CDR3 spans 14 amino acids. The CDR3 DNA reads as TGTGCCAGCGGCCTTGGTACTGGGGCCAACGTCCTGACTTTC. Translated: CASGLGTGANVLTF.

This clonotype was seen many times. The chain couples TRBV4-3 to TRBJ2-7; D is possibly TRBD2 (6 bases). Germline loops: CDR1 LGHNA, CDR2 YSLEER. Deletions cut 0 bases from V and 4 bases from J, with 13 bases between. This CDR3 has 15 residues. CDR3 bases: TGCGCCAGCAGCCAAGATTGGGCTAGCGAGTACGAGCAGTACTTC. This encodes CASSQDWASEYEQYF.

Of note for this clonotype: The junction does not match germline at one end; this may be a read error. The chain links TRBV6-2 or TRBV6-3 to TRBJ2-7; D not certain. The CDR3 has 13 residues. Per the germline V gene, CDR1 is MNHEY and CDR2 is SVGEGT. CDR3 region: CARTPGYAYELYF. The CDR3 nucleotides are TGTGCCAGGACCCCCGGGTACGCCTACGAGCTGTACTTC.

This clonotype was detected ten times or more. The rearrangement links TRBV12-3 or TRBV12-4 to TRBJ1-6; 7 nucleotides line up with TRBD1. The V segment lost 2 bases and the J segment 9 bases; nucleotides outside the gene matches: 4. This CDR3 comprises 14 residues. The chain's CDR3 is CASSLRGLGSPLHF. As DNA, the CDR3 is TGTGCCAGCAGTTTAAGGGGGCTGGGTTCACCCCTCCACTTT.

A single count supports this clonotype. The chain links TRBV7-8 to TRBJ2-5; 10 positions match TRBD1. Trimming at V came to 4 bases and at J to 5 bases, leaving 13 bases not matched to a gene. Germline CDR1 is SGHVS and CDR2 is FQNEAQ. The CDR3 length is 17 residues. This chain's CDR3 is CASSWRQGARPHETQYF. The CDR3 bases are TGTGCCAGCAGCTGGAGACAGGGGGCCCGCCCTCACGAGACCCAGTACTTC.

About this clonotype itself: This likely comes from a read error, as the CDR3 has no conserved phenylalanine or tryptophan at its end. V usage is TRBV11-2 and J usage is TRBJ2-7, with 9 bases aligning to TRBD2. The V and J ends lost 1 base and 5 bases, in that order; junction bases with no gene match: 15. Germline V lookup: CDR1 SGHAT, CDR2 FQNNGV. The CDR3 has 18 amino acids. The chain's CDR3 is CASSLARLAVDMEHEQYS. DNA of the CDR3: TGTGCCAGCAGCTTAGCCCGACTAGCGGTAGATATGGAACACGAGCAGTACTCC.

This chain uses TRBV15 with TRBJ2-2; 8 positions agree with TRBD2. CDR3 length equals 15 residues. V was pared by 4 bases and J by 6 bases, with 7 bases of the junction left unmatched. CDR1 is LNHNV, CDR2 YYDKDF, per germline (reference sequence). In nucleotides, the CDR3 is TGTGCCACCAGCATCGGGACTAGACAAGCCGGGGAGCTGTTTTTT. This sequence encodes CATSIGTRQAGELFF.

About this clonotype: Because it lacks the conserved phenylalanine or tryptophan at the end, this CDR3 is likely a read error. CDR3 in amino acids: CASSTTGASQYIQYI. CDR3 DNA sequence: TGTGCCAGCAGCACTACAGGGGCCTCGCAGTACATCCAGTACATC. V usage is TRBV5-6 and J usage is TRBJ2-4, with 7 nucleotides matching TRBD1. Germline assignment: CDR1 SGHDT and CDR2 YYEEEE. The CDR3 is made up of 15 amino acids.